This T cell receptor beta chain emerged from a study of response to subunit inactivated influenza vaccine. Overall study results and limits: The authors suggested that few new T cells are recruited per seasonal influenza vaccination.

The CDR3 covers 16 residues. From germline, CDR1 is SGHRS and CDR2 YFSETQ. V gave up 1 base and J gave up 8 bases; unmatched junction bases: 5. TCRdb reanalysed the RT-PCR reads using MiXCR and keeps one entry per CDR3 protein. The sample holds about 780,000 distinct CDR3 sequences, approximately 17% seen once. Points on this clonotype: What it binds is unknown.

The sample consisted of PBMCs from blood, taken 5 to 6 days after vaccination. This TCR was sampled from a man aged 45-65 years who received an inactivated influenza vaccine. V and J are TRBV5-1 and TRBJ2-1, with 14 bases aligning to TRBD2. The CDR3 sequence is CASSLKGTSGRDEQFF. Here the CDR3 DNA reads TGCGCCAGCAGCTTGAAAGGGACTAGCGGGAGAGATGAGCAGTTCTTC.